The present T cell receptor beta chain was sequenced within a study of blood T cell repertoires in COVID-19. Cohort placement rested on clinical history that participants reported themselves. Germline CDR1 KGHDR, CDR2 SFDVKD. The CDR3 runs to 16 residues. Between the trimmed V and J ends, which lost 0 bases and 4 bases, there was a span of 13 bases. Profiled with immunoSEQ multiplex PCR; TCRdb holds only in-frame clones, not every one. The data hold about 160,000 clones, with roughly 90% observed a single time. The rearrangement links TRBV24-1 to TRBJ2-3, with D maybe TRBD2 (5 bases). The sample was PBMCs or T cells enriched from blood (not recorded which). The sequence derives from a woman between 50 and 59 years old who had recovered from COVID-19. This chain's CDR3 is CATSDLRGNGADTQYF. Here the CDR3 DNA reads TGTGCCACCAGTGATTTGCGGGGTAACGGGGCAGATACGCAGTATTTT.